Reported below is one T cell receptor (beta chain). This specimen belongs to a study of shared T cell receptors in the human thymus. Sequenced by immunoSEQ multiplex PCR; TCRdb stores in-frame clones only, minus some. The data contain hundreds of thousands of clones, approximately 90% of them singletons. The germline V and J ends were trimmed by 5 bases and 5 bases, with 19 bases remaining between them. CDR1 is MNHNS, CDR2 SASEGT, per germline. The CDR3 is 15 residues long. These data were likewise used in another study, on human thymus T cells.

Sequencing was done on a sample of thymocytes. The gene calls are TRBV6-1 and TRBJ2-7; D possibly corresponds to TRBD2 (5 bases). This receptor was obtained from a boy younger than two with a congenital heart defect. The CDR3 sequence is CASSFHTGSRNEQYF. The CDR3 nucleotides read TGTGCCAGCAGTTTCCACACGGGGTCAAGAAACGAGCAGTACTTC.